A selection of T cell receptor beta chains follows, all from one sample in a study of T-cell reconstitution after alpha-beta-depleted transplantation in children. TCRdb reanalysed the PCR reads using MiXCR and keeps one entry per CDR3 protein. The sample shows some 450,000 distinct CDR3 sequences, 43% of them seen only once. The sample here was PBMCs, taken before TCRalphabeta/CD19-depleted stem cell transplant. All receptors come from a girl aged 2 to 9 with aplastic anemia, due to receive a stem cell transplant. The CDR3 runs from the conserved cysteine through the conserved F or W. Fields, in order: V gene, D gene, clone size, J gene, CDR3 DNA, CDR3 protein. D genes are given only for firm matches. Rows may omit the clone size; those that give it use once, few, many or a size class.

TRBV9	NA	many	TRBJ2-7	TGTGCCAGCAGCCCCACCGGGACTCACTACGAGCAGTACTTC	CASSPTGTHYEQYF
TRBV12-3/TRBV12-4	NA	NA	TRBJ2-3	TGTGCCAGCAGTTTGATGGGGCGCACTTTGCAGTATTTT	CASSLMGRTLQYF
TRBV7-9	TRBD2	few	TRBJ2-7	TGTGCCAGCAGCCTCGGACTAGCGGGAGAGGAGAACGAGCAGTACTTC	CASSLGLAGEENEQYF
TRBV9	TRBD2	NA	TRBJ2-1	TGTGCCAGCAGCGCAAGACTAGCGGGAGACTACAATGAGCAGTTCTTC	CASSARLAGDYNEQFF
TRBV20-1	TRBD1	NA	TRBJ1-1	TGCAGTGCTAGAGATCTGACAGGACAGGGTGAAGCTTTCTTT	CSARDLTGQGEAFF
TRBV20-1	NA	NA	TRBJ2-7	TGCAGTGCTAGTCCTGGTAGCTACGAGCAGTACTTC	CSASPGSYEQYF
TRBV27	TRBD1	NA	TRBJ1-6	TGTGCCAGCGCGGTCGGGGGGACAGTTAATTCACCCCTCCACTTT	CASAVGGTVNSPLHF
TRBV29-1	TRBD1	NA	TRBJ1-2	TGCAGCGTTTTTGAAGGACAGGGTCTCTATGGCTACACCTTC	CSVFEGQGLYGYTF
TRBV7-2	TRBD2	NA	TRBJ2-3	TGTGCCAGCAGCTTAGAAGGCGGGGGGGCTCATACGCAGTATTTT	CASSLEGGGAHTQYF
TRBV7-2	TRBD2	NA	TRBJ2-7	TGTGCCAGCAGCTCGGCGCTAGCGGGGGGATACGAGCAGTACTTC	CASSSALAGGYEQYF
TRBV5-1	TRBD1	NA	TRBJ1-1	TGCGCCAGCAGCTTGGCCAGGCAGGGGGCTGGCACTGAAGCTTTCTTT	CASSLARQGAGTEAFF
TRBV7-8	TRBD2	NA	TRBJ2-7	TGTGCCAGCAGCTTAAGGACTAGCGGGGGCTCCTACGAGCAGTACTTC	CASSLRTSGGSYEQYF
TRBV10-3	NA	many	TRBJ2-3	TGTGCCATCAGTGAGTCTGAGGAGGGGGCTGCTACGCAGTATTTT	CAISESEEGAATQYF
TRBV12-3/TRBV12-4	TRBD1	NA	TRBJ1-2	TGTGCCAGCAGTCCCTCGGGACAGGACTATGGCTACACCTTC	CASSPSGQDYGYTF
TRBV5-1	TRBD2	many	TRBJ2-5	TGCGCCAGCAGCTTGGCCGGTGCGGGAGGCGGGACCCAGTACTTC	CASSLAGAGGGTQYF
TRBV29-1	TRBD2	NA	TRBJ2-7	TGCAGCGTTTGGCTAGCGGGATACTACGAGCAGTACTTC	CSVWLAGYYEQYF
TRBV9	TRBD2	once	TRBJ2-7	TGTGCCAGCAGCGTAGGGAGCGGGGGGGCCTTCGAGCAGTACTTC	CASSVGSGGAFEQYF
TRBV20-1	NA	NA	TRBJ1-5	TGCAGTGCTAGAGATCCCCGGGGGGCGGGGAATCAGCCCCAGCATTTT	CSARDPRGAGNQPQHF
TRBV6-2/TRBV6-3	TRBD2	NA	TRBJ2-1	TGTGCCAGCACCCTATCCCCGGGACTAGCCCGCAATGAGCAGTTCTTC	CASTLSPGLARNEQFF
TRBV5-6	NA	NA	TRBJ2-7	TGTGCCAGCAGCGGGGACCCCAGGTACGAGCAGTACTTC	CASSGDPRYEQYF
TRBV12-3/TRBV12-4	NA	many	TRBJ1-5	TGTGCCAGCAGTTTGGTAGGGGATAGCAATCAGCCCCAGCATTTT	CASSLVGDSNQPQHF
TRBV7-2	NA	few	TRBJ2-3	TGTGCCAGCAGCTTAGACCAAGATGCCACAGATACGCAGTATTTT	CASSLDQDATDTQYF
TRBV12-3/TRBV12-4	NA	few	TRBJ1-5	TGTGCCAGCAGTTTAGGGGGGGGCGCGTCGTATCAGCCCCAGCATTTT	CASSLGGGASYQPQHF
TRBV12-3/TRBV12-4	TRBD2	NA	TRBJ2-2	TGTGCCAGCAGTTTACCTCCGGGAGGGGGTGACACCGGGGAGCTGTTTTTT	CASSLPPGGGDTGELFF
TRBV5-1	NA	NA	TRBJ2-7	TGCGCCAGCAGCTCCCTCTACGAGCAGTCCTTC	CASSSLYEQSF
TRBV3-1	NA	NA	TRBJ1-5	TGTGCCAGCAGCTGCCAGCATCAGCCCCAGCATTTT	CASSCQHQPQHF
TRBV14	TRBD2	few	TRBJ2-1	TGTGCCAGCAGCCAAGGTTATGGGACTAGCGGGATCCTCTACAATGAGCAGTTCTTC	CASSQGYGTSGILYNEQFF
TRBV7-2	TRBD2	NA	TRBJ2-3	TGTGCCAGCAGCCCAGCGGGGGGCATTTTCACAGATACGCAGTATTTT	CASSPAGGIFTDTQYF
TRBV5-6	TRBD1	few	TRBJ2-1	TGTGCCAGCAGCTTAGGGACAGGGGCTTTTCTCCTCTCCTACAATGAGCAGTTCTTC	CASSLGTGAFLLSYNEQFF
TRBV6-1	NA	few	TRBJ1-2	TGTGCCAGCGCCGTTGGGTCAGGGTCTATCTATGGCTACACCTTC	CASAVGSGSIYGYTF
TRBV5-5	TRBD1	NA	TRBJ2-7	TGTGCCAGCAGCCAGACAGGGGCCTTGAATAGCTACGAGCAGTACTTC	CASSQTGALNSYEQYF
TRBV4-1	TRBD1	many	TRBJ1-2	TGCGCCAGCAGCCACCCCCGGCCGGGACAGGGTATCTATGGCTACACCTTC	CASSHPRPGQGIYGYTF
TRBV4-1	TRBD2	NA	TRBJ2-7	TGCGCCAGCAGCCAACATCCGGGACTAGCGGACCCCTACGAGCAGTACTTC	CASSQHPGLADPYEQYF
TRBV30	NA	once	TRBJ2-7	TGTGCCTGGACTCTGGGCGGATCCTACGAGCAGTACTTC	CAWTLGGSYEQYF
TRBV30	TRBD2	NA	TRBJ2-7	TGTGCCTGGAGTGTACGGCCTAGCGGGGTTACTTACGAGCAGTACTTC	CAWSVRPSGVTYEQYF
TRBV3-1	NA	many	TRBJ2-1	TGTGCCAGCAGCCCCGGGACTCCCTCCTACAATGAGCAGTTCTTC	CASSPGTPSYNEQFF
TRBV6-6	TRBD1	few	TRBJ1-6	TGTGCCAGCAGTGGGGGACAGGGCTCACCCCTCCACTTT	CASSGGQGSPLHF
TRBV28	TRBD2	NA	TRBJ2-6	TGTGCCAGCAGTCACCTAGCGGCCCATGGTGCGGCCAACGTCCTGACTTTC	CASSHLAAHGAANVLTF
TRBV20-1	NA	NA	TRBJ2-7	TGCAGTGCTCATCCTTCTCCGGGAGCCAGCTCCTACGAGCAGTACTTC	CSAHPSPGASSYEQYF
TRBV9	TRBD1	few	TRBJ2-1	TGTGCCAGCAGCGGACGACAGGGGGCTTCATACAATGAGCAGTTCTTC	CASSGRQGASYNEQFF
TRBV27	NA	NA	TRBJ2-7	TGTGCCAGCAGTTGGGGAGGCCATGGTCCAGCCTACGAGCAGTACTTC	CASSWGGHGPAYEQYF
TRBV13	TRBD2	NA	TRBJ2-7	TGTGCCAGCAGCTTAGACACTAGCGGGAGGCGCGAGCAGTACTTC	CASSLDTSGRREQYF
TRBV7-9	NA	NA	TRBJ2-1	TGTGCCAGCACACTTAGCGGAGACAAGGAGCAGTTCTTC	CASTLSGDKEQFF
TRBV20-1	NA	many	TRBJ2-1	TGCAGTGCTAGAAGATCGGACATCCACAATGAGCAGTTCTTC	CSARRSDIHNEQFF
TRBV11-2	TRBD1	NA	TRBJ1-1	TGTGCCAGCAGTCTTACGACAGGGAAGGTTGAAGCTTTCTTT	CASSLTTGKVEAFF
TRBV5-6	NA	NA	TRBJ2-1	TGTGCCAGTGGGCTTGACGAGGATGAGCAGTTCTTC	CASGLDEDEQFF
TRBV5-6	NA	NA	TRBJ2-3	TGTGCCAGCAGCTACTTGGGGGATGCAGATACGCAGTATTTT	CASSYLGDADTQYF